The clone carrying this TCR beta chain has just a few counts. Its antigen is not identified. V was clipped by 6 bases and J by 3 bases; unmatched bases: 10. This CDR3 has 15 residues. These data are taken from a study of T-cell reconstitution after alpha-beta-depleted transplantation in children. Study-level results: Reportedly, roughly two months post-transplant, alpha-beta T cells arose from several hundred expanded graft clones. Hyperexpanded clones declined; after one year, newly produced T cells mostly supplied diversity. High day-60 TCRbeta diversity in some patients came from surviving recipient T cells and thymic progenitors.

Unique molecular identifiers were used to barcode this TCRbeta library. TCRdb re-analysed the PCR reads in MiXCR, keeping a single row per CDR3 protein. The top ten hold approximately 2.1% of the sample, which has fewer than 700,000 distinct CDR3 sequences, 10% to 15% seen once. This clonotype originated in a male patient younger than 18 who had a stem cell transplant for acute myeloid leukemia, so the T cells may come from the graft donor. The sequenced sample was PBMCs, mostly from graft donor cells, obtained 360 days after TCRalphabeta/CD19-depleted stem cell transplant. The chain combines TRBV12-3 or TRBV12-4 with TRBJ2-5, with 7 nucleotides matching TRBD2. The CDR3 DNA reads as TGTGCCAGCAGGCGAATTGACGGGACTAAAGAGACCCAGTACTTC. It codes for CASRRIDGTKETQYF.